These 9 T cell receptor beta chains were sequenced from one sample in a study of beta chain features in type 1 diabetes. Sequencing targeted expressed TCRB transcripts, as all isolated RNA had been reverse transcribed. Libraries were prepared by immunoSEQ multiplex PCR; TCRdb keeps only in-frame clonotypes and omits some of them. The sample lists about 160,000 clones, approximately 8.7% occurring once. Findings and limits, study-wide: Significant though moderate, a shortening of TCRB CDR3s appeared in all four CD4+ subsets of Type 1 diabetes patients.

These receptors' targets are unknown. Sequencing input: central memory CD4+ T cells from blood. These receptors all come from a woman in her thirties with type 1 diabetes.

The rearrangement uses TRBV28 and TRBJ1-2; maybe TRBD1 (6 bases). Germline CDR1 is MDHEN and CDR2 is SYDVKM. V was cut by 6 bases and J by 4 bases, with 21 bases left in between. The CDR3 length is 16 residues. CDR3 amino acids: CASRYTGYGTSYGYTF. As DNA, the CDR3 is TGTGCCAGCAGGTATACAGGGTACGGGACGAGCTATGGCTACACCTTC.

The chain employs TRBV2 and TRBJ1-5; no clear D. The CDR3 length is 13 residues. Trimming took 4 bases from V and 4 from J, leaving 8 bases between them. From germline, CDR1 is SNHLY and CDR2 FYNNEI. CDR3 bases: TGTGCCAGCAGTGCTCAGAGGAATCAGCCCCAGCATTTT. The encoded protein is CASSAQRNQPQHF.

The chain links TRBV6-6 to TRBJ2-3; no reliable D call. The CDR3 contains 12 residues. The ends were cut back, 5 bases at V and 5 bases at J, with 8 bases in the middle. Germline CDR1 MNHNY, CDR2 SVGAGI (reference sequence). Here the CDR3 DNA reads TGTGCCAGCAGTCCCCTCCGAGATACGCAGTATTTT. Protein product: CASSPLRDTQYF.

The gene calls are TRBV2 and TRBJ1-1; TRBD1 might be the D (5 bases). The germline V gene encodes CDR1 SNHLY and CDR2 FYNNEI. V gave up 5 bases and J gave up 4 bases, with 8 bases separating them. This CDR3 has 12 amino acids. CDR3 residues: CASSTGITEAFF. The CDR3 coding sequence is TGTGCCAGCAGTACAGGAATCACTGAAGCTTTCTTT.

This clone was recorded a few times. The chain employs TRBV5-6 and TRBJ2-1, with 7 bases aligning to TRBD2. The junction had 3 bases not matched to a gene; V was cut back by 5 bases and J by 7 bases. The CDR3 spans 12 residues. CDR1 and CDR2 from the germline V gene are SGHDT and YYEEEE. CDR3 in amino acids: CASRFGGNEQFF. The CDR3 DNA sequence: TGTGCCAGCAGGTTCGGGGGGAATGAGCAGTTCTTC.

V gene TRBV28 combines with J gene TRBJ2-1; 9 bases align to TRBD1. This CDR3 is built from 15 residues. Germline V CDR1 and CDR2: MDHEN, SYDVKM. V lost 5 bases and J lost 6; bases outside the gene matches: 8. CDR3 protein: CASSTGQGLSNEQFF. The CDR3 DNA sequence: TGTGCCAGCAGTACCGGACAGGGGCTTTCCAATGAGCAGTTCTTC.

This clone was seen more than once but under ten times. This chain uses TRBV28 with TRBJ2-1; 8 bases agree with TRBD2. From germline, CDR1 is MDHEN and CDR2 SYDVKM. The CDR3 contains 14 residues. The trim removed 6 bases at V and 4 bases at J, leaving 5 bases unmatched. Here the CDR3 DNA reads TGTGCCAGCAGAACTAGCGGCCCTTACAATGAGCAGTTCTTC. Protein sequence: CASRTSGPYNEQFF.

This clone has just a few counts. This chain uses TRBV11-2 with TRBJ1-2; a possible D gene is TRBD1 (5 bases). Trimming removed 0 bases from V and 8 bases from J, with 13 bases in between. The CDR3 contains 14 residues. The germline V gene encodes CDR1 SGHAT and CDR2 FQNNGV. The CDR3 nucleotides are TGTGCCAGCAGCTTAGATGTCGGGGGTAGAGGCTACACCTTC. Translation gives CASSLDVGGRGYTF.

In its sample, this clone was seen a few times. The CDR3 DNA follows: TGTGCCAGCAGCTTAGTGGCGGGGTCCGGGGAGCTGTTTTTT. Amino acid sequence: CASSLVAGSGELFF. The rearrangement uses TRBV7-2 and TRBJ2-2, with D possibly being TRBD2 (6 bases). The CDR3 runs to 14 residues. Trimming stripped 1 base from V and 6 bases from J, with 9 bases between. Looked up from germline, CDR1 is SGHTA and CDR2 is FQGNSA.